Listed below are T cell receptor beta chains from one sample, sequenced in a study of cytomegalovirus exposure and HLA in healthy donors. Produced via immunoSEQ multiplex PCR; TCRdb's table is partial and in-frame only. The table includes some 150,000 clones, around 88% detected once. The sequenced sample consisted of PBMCs. These receptors originate from a woman aged 25 to 39 in good health and CMV-seronegative. The CDR3 runs from the conserved cysteine through the conserved F or W. The D gene is left open where the match is weak. Clone size is stated in some rows and not others, as once, few, many or a class when expanded.

DNA: TGTGCCAGCAGCCAGGGGACCACAGATACGCAGTATTTT; CDR3: CASSQGTTDTQYF; J: TRBJ2-3; V: TRBV11-3; D: NA; size: NA; length: 13
DNA: TGTGCCAGCAGAGCAGGGGTGACTGAAGCTTTCTTT; CDR3: CASRAGVTEAFF; J: TRBJ1-1; V: TRBV6-5; D: NA; size: few; length: 12
DNA: TGTGCCAGCCCCAAACTCGGACAGGCCTTAGGAAAACTGTTTTTT; CDR3: CASPKLGQALGKLFF; J: TRBJ1-4; V: TRBV5-8; D: TRBD1; size: NA; length: 15
DNA: TGCAGTGTATCCACCGGGGAGCTGTTTTTT; CDR3: CSVSTGELFF; J: TRBJ2-2; V: TRBV20-1; D: NA; size: NA; length: 10
DNA: TGCGCCAGCAGTGCGACAGGTCCCACTGAAGCTTTCTTT; CDR3: CASSATGPTEAFF; J: TRBJ1-1; V: TRBV10-1; D: NA; size: NA; length: 13
DNA: TGTGCCTGGAGTGTAGGGCTAGCGGTGGGGGTTGAGCAGTTCTTC; CDR3: CAWSVGLAVGVEQFF; J: TRBJ2-1; V: TRBV30; D: TRBD2; size: NA; length: 15
DNA: TGTGCCAGCAGTTTCGGGGGAGTCGAGAAAGAGACCCAGTACTTC; CDR3: CASSFGGVEKETQYF; J: TRBJ2-5; V: TRBV27; D: NA; size: once; length: 15
DNA: TGTGCCAGCAGTGGTCCAGGTGTATCGAACACTGAAGCTTTCTTT; CDR3: CASSGPGVSNTEAFF; J: TRBJ1-1; V: TRBV2; D: NA; size: NA; length: 15
DNA: TGTGCCAGCAGCGTAGGCATCCAAAGGACTGATGAGCAGTTCTTC; CDR3: CASSVGIQRTDEQFF; J: TRBJ2-1; V: TRBV9; D: NA; size: NA; length: 15
DNA: TGCGCCAGCAGTCAGGGGGTGAACACTGAAGCTTTCTTT; CDR3: CASSQGVNTEAFF; J: TRBJ1-1; V: TRBV10-2; D: TRBD1; size: few; length: 13
DNA: TGCGCCAGCAGCTTGGGCGGCACCTACGAGCAGTACTTC; CDR3: CASSLGGTYEQYF; J: TRBJ2-7; V: TRBV5-1; D: NA; size: NA; length: 13
DNA: TGTGCCAGCAGCTACGGGACTAGCGGTTCCTACGAGCAGTACTTC; CDR3: CASSYGTSGSYEQYF; J: TRBJ2-7; V: TRBV9; D: TRBD2; size: NA; length: 15
DNA: TGTGCCAGCAGCTTGGGTGGGGGGGTGGCCGGGGAGCTGTTTTTT; CDR3: CASSLGGGVAGELFF; J: TRBJ2-2; V: TRBV7-8; D: TRBD2; size: NA; length: 15
DNA: TGTGCCAGCTCGGAGCTCTGGGGGCCCACCAGTCGCACAGATACGCAGTATTTT; CDR3: CASSELWGPTSRTDTQYF; J: TRBJ2-3; V: TRBV18; D: NA; size: NA; length: 18
DNA: TGTGCCAGCAGCATCAAATTTGAGGGAGCCGGGGAGCTGTTTTTT; CDR3: CASSIKFEGAGELFF; J: TRBJ2-2; V: TRBV11-2; D: NA; size: NA; length: 15
DNA: TGTGCCAGCACGACTAGCGGGCTCTACAATGAGCAGTTCTTC; CDR3: CASTTSGLYNEQFF; J: TRBJ2-1; V: TRBV27; D: TRBD2; size: NA; length: 14
DNA: TGTGCCAGTAGCGCGGGAAGGATGAACACTGAAGCTTTCTTT; CDR3: CASSAGRMNTEAFF; J: TRBJ1-1; V: TRBV19; D: NA; size: NA; length: 14
DNA: TGTGCCAGCAGCTTAGTGAGGGGGCGGAACGCTGAAGCTTTCTTT; CDR3: CASSLVRGRNAEAFF; J: TRBJ1-1; V: TRBV7-2; D: TRBD1; size: NA; length: 15
DNA: TGTGCCAGCAGCCCAAGGACAGGGCCCACCTACGAGCAGTACTTC; CDR3: CASSPRTGPTYEQYF; J: TRBJ2-7; V: TRBV7-2; D: TRBD1; size: NA; length: 15
DNA: TGTGCCAGCAGGTCCGGGACAGGTGGTCATGGCTACACCTTC; CDR3: CASRSGTGGHGYTF; J: TRBJ1-2; V: TRBV11-2; D: TRBD1; size: NA; length: 14
DNA: TGCGCCAGCAGACAGGGGTCGGGAGATACGCAGTATTTT; CDR3: CASRQGSGDTQYF; J: TRBJ2-3; V: TRBV10-1; D: TRBD1; size: NA; length: 13
DNA: TGTGCCATCAGTGCCCTCGGCGAGCAGTACTTC; CDR3: CAISALGEQYF; J: TRBJ2-7; V: TRBV10-3; D: NA; size: NA; length: 11
DNA: TGCGCCAGCAGCTGGGGCCCAAGGGGCGGCACAGATACGCAGTATTTT; CDR3: CASSWGPRGGTDTQYF; J: TRBJ2-3; V: TRBV5-1; D: NA; size: NA; length: 16
DNA: TGCAGCGTGTGGACAAGGGAAGGAAAAGATACGCAGTATTTT; CDR3: CSVWTREGKDTQYF; J: TRBJ2-3; V: TRBV29-1; D: NA; size: NA; length: 14
DNA: TGTGCCAGCACTCCCGACGGACAGGGGGGATATGGCTACACCTTC; CDR3: CASTPDGQGGYGYTF; J: TRBJ1-2; V: TRBV6-6; D: TRBD1; size: few; length: 15
DNA: TGCGCCAGCAGCTCACTAGCGGGGGGGCCGTCGGGTGAGCAGTTCTTC; CDR3: CASSSLAGGPSGEQFF; J: TRBJ2-1; V: TRBV5-1; D: TRBD2; size: NA; length: 16
DNA: TGTGCCAGCACTCCACAGGGGACAGTTAACTATGGCTACACCTTC; CDR3: CASTPQGTVNYGYTF; J: TRBJ1-2; V: TRBV27; D: TRBD1; size: NA; length: 15
DNA: TGTGCCAGCAGGATTACAGGGACCAACTATGGCTACACCTTC; CDR3: CASRITGTNYGYTF; J: TRBJ1-2; V: TRBV2; D: NA; size: NA; length: 14